These 3 T cell receptor beta chains originate from one sample sequenced in a study of cytomegalovirus exposure and HLA in healthy donors. The PCR was carried out with 60 Vbeta primers and 13 Jbeta primers. Clones were sequenced by immunoSEQ multiplex PCR, and TCRdb holds only the in-frame ones, with some missing. The sample lists around 150,000 clones, 75% to 90% seen once, with 3.5% to 5% in the top ten. Sequences were obtained from PBMCs. These receptors originate from a man aged 50 or older in good health and CMV-seropositive.

This chain connects TRBV28 to TRBJ2-3; 8 nucleotides align to TRBD2. The CDR3 sequence is 16 residues long. The germline CDR1 and CDR2 sequences are MDHEN and SYDVKM. Losses at the gene ends were 5 bases for V and 0 bases for J; bases not matched to a gene: 7. The CDR3 coding sequence is TGTGCCAGCAGTCCTTATAGCGGGGATAGCACAGATACGCAGTATTTT. This sequence encodes CASSPYSGDSTDTQYF.

The chain joins TRBV2 to TRBJ2-3; a weak D match, TRBD2 (6 bases). Germline CDR1 reads SNHLY; CDR2 reads FYNNEI. The CDR3 sequence is 13 residues long. V was trimmed by 8 bases and J by 2 bases, leaving 11 bases between them. CDR3 sequence reads: CASERDFTDTQYF. The CDR3 bases are TGTGCCAGCGAGAGGGACTTCACAGATACGCAGTATTTT. The full variable domain, rest sourced from reference TRBV2 and TRBJ2-3, is EPEVTQTPSHQVTQMGQEVILRCVPISNHLYFYWYRQILGQKVEFLVSFYNNEISEKSEIFDDQFSVERPDGSNFTLKIRSTKLEDSAMYFCASERDFTDTQYFGPGTRLTVL.

This chain uses TRBV7-2 with TRBJ2-5; TRBD1 matches 7 bases. V shed 6 bases, J shed 5 bases, and the junction held 6 bases outside the gene matches. The CDR3 contains 13 residues. The V gene's germline CDR1 is SGHTA and CDR2 FQGNSA. The CDR3 sequence is CASRGTVLETQYF. The CDR3 DNA reads as TGTGCCAGCAGGGGGACAGTTCTCGAGACCCAGTACTTC.